The sequence of this T cell receptor (beta chain) was determined in a study of blood T cell repertoires in COVID-19. Study details: PBMCs, B-cell-depleted T cells, or T cells provided the cDNA or gDNA that made up the material.

CDR1 is SEHNR, CDR2 FQNEAQ, per germline (reference sequence). V lost 1 base, J lost 0 bases, and 2 bases stayed unmatched. The CDR3 runs 16 residues. Participant ages covered roughly 18 to 89 years across 25 or so US areas. People in the exposed group encountered a COVID-19 case within 2 weeks before entering the study. Using immunoSEQ multiplex PCR, the repertoire was profiled, and TCRdb retains in-frame clones only, with some absent. In the table there are 130,000 to 150,000 clones, 87% of which are singletons. This receptor was obtained from a woman aged 40 to 49 who had been exposed to COVID-19. Source material: PBMCs or T cells enriched from blood (not recorded which). The rearrangement joins TRBV7-9 to TRBJ1-4; TRBD1 matches 7 bases. The CDR3 DNA reads TGTGCCAGCAGCTTAGGCAGGGGGGCAACTAATGAAAAACTGTTTTTT. As protein: CASSLGRGATNEKLFF.